This T cell receptor beta chain appears in the sequencing data of a study of T cells after yellow fever vaccination. Unmatched junction bases numbered 11, after V lost 7 bases and J lost 4 bases. CDR3 length: 15 residues. Germline V gives CDR1 SGHTA, CDR2 FQGNSA. TCRdb recomputed calls from the 5' RACE reads with MiXCR, one row per CDR3 protein. The data contain under 150,000 distinct CDR3 sequences, 7.7% of them singletons. This clonotype showed up many times. This chain uses TRBV7-2 with TRBJ2-3; 7 nucleotides line up with TRBD1. The input for sequencing was CD4+ T cells sorted from PBMCs, taken 5 days after the yellow fever booster vaccination. This clonotype originated in a man aged 30 to 45 who received the YFV17D yellow fever vaccine. CDR3 nucleotide sequence: TGTGCCAGCATCCCGAGACAGGGAAGGGCAGATACGCAGTATTTT. Translation: CASIPRQGRADTQYF.